This T cell receptor (beta chain) was documented in a study of shared clonotypes between healthy human individuals. The study enrolled healthy HIV-negative adults without recent acute infections or vaccinations as donors. Each replicate PCR on the sorted subsets used about 220 ng DNA (approximately 27,000 T cell genomes). Assay used: immunoSEQ multiplex PCR; TCRdb lists only in-frame clones, some missing. The sample includes 700,000 or so clones, about 78% seen only once; the top ten take around 1.8%. This CDR3 region has 14 residues. The germline V and J ends were trimmed by 3 bases and 10 bases, with 15 bases remaining between them. CDR1 MDHEN and CDR2 SYDVKM come from the germline V gene.

The chain uses TRBV28 and TRBJ2-2, with D possibly matching TRBD2 (5 bases). The sample was memory CD4+ T cells sorted from blood. As for subset: CD45RA-negative fraction. The TCR comes from a woman between 25 and 40 years old in good health. The CDR3 protein is CASSFSGKILELFF. CDR3 DNA sequence: TGTGCCAGCAGTTTTTCGGGGAAGATCTTGGAGCTGTTTTTT.